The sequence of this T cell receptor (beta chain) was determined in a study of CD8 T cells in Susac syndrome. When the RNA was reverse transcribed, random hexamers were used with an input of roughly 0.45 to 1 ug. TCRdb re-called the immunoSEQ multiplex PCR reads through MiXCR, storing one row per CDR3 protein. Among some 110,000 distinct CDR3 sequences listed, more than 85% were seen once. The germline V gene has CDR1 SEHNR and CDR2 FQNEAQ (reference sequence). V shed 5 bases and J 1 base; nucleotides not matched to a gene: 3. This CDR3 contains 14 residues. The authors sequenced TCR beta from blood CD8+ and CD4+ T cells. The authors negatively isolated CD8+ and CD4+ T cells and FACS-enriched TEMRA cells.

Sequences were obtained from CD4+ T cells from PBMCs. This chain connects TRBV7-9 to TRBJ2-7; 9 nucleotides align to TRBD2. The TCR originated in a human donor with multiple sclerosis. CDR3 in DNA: TGTGCCAGCAGCATCAGCGGGGGGTCCTACGAGCAGTACTTC. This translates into CASSISGGSYEQYF.